The next 27 T cell receptor beta chains were all read from a single sample in a study of blood T cell repertoires in COVID-19. Here immunoSEQ multiplex PCR was the method, and the copy in TCRdb shows in-frame clones only, minus some. The repertoire has under 100,000 clones, roughly 80% of them found once; the top ten carry around 33%. The material sequenced was peripheral blood. These receptors all come from a man between 60 and 75 years old with COVID-19, enrolled during active disease.

The CDR3 region has the DNA TGTGCCAGCAGTGAAGGGGCAGGGAGGGCTCGAGAGACCCAGTACTTC. This translates into CASSEGAGRARETQYF. This chain links TRBV2 with TRBJ2-5; 7 bases agree with TRBD2. The germline CDR1 and CDR2 sequences are SNHLY and FYNNEI. Trimming at V came to 1 base and at J to 4 bases, leaving 9 bases not matched to a gene. This CDR3 region has 16 residues.

The chain uses TRBV4-1 and TRBJ2-7; 9 nucleotides match TRBD2. Germline V gene data show CDR1 as MGHRA and CDR2 as YSYEKL. The CDR3 spans 14 residues. Germline trimming cut 3 bases from V and 4 bases from J; bases unmatched to any gene: 4. CDR3 in amino acids: CASSHGAGGYEQYF. Here the CDR3 DNA reads TGCGCCAGCAGCCACGGGGCGGGAGGGTACGAGCAGTACTTC.

Of note for this clone: One junction end does not reproduce the germline sequence, and a read error may be involved. This chain uses TRBV7-8 with TRBJ1-4; TRBD1 is a possible D gene (5 bases). Germline assignment: CDR1 SGHVS and CDR2 FQNEAQ. The CDR3 has 12 residues. This CDR3 reads CASSQLGGETDF. The CDR3 DNA follows: TGTGCCAGCAGCCAGCTTGGGGGGGAGACAGATTTT.

V usage is TRBV5-6 and J usage is TRBJ2-4, with D perhaps matching TRBD2 (6 bases). V lost 0 bases and J 1 base, leaving 14 bases between the germline ends. Germline V gene sequence: CDR1 SGHDT, CDR2 YYEEEE. The CDR3 has 17 residues. The CDR3: CASSLGTGLKAKNIQYF. In nucleotides, the CDR3 is TGTGCCAGCAGCTTGGGCACGGGACTTAAGGCCAAAAACATTCAGTACTTC. The variable domain in full, with the rest retrieved from reference TRBV5-6 and TRBJ2-4, is DAGVTQSPTHLIKTRGQQVTLRCSPKSGHDTVSWYQQALGQGPQFIFQYYEEEERQRGNFPDRFSGHQFPNYSSELNVNALLLGDSALYLCASSLGTGLKAKNIQYFGAGTRLSVL.

This clone has more than one count but fewer than ten. The V and J genes are TRBV25-1 and TRBJ2-5; TRBD2 aligns across 14 bases. Per germline, CDR1 MGHDK and CDR2 SYGVNS. The CDR3 consists of 16 residues. V trimming: 1 base; J trimming: 3 bases; junction bases outside the gene matches: 1. The CDR3 loop reads CASSESGLAGEETQYF. CDR3 bases: TGTGCCAGCAGTGAATCGGGACTAGCGGGAGAAGAGACCCAGTACTTC.

The rearrangement links TRBV14 to TRBJ2-5; 8 bases are a match to TRBD2. Germline lookup yields CDR1 SGHDN and CDR2 FVKESK. CDR3 size: 17 residues. J lost 5 bases, V lost 5 bases, and 16 bases had no gene match. The CDR3 region has the DNA TGTGCCAGCAGCAACCCCAGGTTCGGGAGGGCCCTGGAGACCCAGTACTTC. This encodes CASSNPRFGRALETQYF.

This clone was recorded once. The chain employs TRBV5-1 and TRBJ2-1; D may be TRBD2 (5 bases). Trimming removed 2 bases at V and 0 bases at J, with 9 bases between. The length of the CDR3 is 15 residues. Per the germline V gene, CDR1 is SGHRS and CDR2 is YFSETQ. CDR3 residues: CASSLERSSYNEQFF. In nucleotides, the CDR3 is TGCGCCAGCAGCTTAGAGCGGAGCTCCTACAATGAGCAGTTCTTC.

The chain links TRBV27 to TRBJ1-2, with D uncertain. Germline V gene sequence: CDR1 MNHEY, CDR2 SMNVEV (reference sequence). Trimming removed 5 bases at V and 6 bases at J, with 13 bases between. This CDR3 has 13 residues. CDR3 loop: CASSTTRIHGYTF. The CDR3 coding sequence is TGTGCCAGCAGTACCACGAGGATCCATGGCTACACCTTC.

This chain joins TRBV9 and TRBJ2-2; the match to TRBD2 covers 14 bases. The CDR3 consists of 20 residues. Germline V lookup: CDR1 SGDLS, CDR2 YYNGEE. V lost 3 bases, J lost 0 bases, and 10 bases stayed unmatched. The CDR3: CASSALGGTSGGANTGELFF. Written as DNA, the CDR3 is TGTGCCAGCAGCGCCCTCGGAGGGACTAGCGGGGGCGCGAACACCGGGGAGCTGTTTTTT.

The CDR3 loop reads CASSAQGSPYGYTF. The DNA for the CDR3 is TGTGCCAGCAGTGCCCAGGGTAGTCCCTATGGCTACACCTTC. The V and J genes are TRBV2 and TRBJ1-2, with D perhaps TRBD1 (5 bases). Germline CDR1 SNHLY, CDR2 FYNNEI. Trimming cost V 4 bases and J 4 bases, with 13 bases left between them. The length of the CDR3 is 14 residues.

J is TRBJ2-4 and V is TRBV6-1; 9 bases map to TRBD1. Germline CDR1 is MNHNS and CDR2 is SASEGT. The CDR3 has 16 amino acids. V lost 5 bases to trimming and J lost 0 bases; unmatched junction nucleotides: 5. The CDR3 loop reads CASSKGTGLAKNIQYF. CDR3 coding DNA: TGTGCCAGCAGTAAAGGGACAGGGCTAGCCAAAAACATTCAGTACTTC.

DNA for the CDR3: TGTGCCACCAGCAGCCAGGGAGGCAATTCACCCCTCCACTTT. It specifies CATSSQGGNSPLHF. The J gene is TRBJ1-6, the V gene TRBV15; weak D call: TRBD1 (5 bases). Trimming left V 3 bases short and J 7 bases short, with 10 bases between. The germline V gene has CDR1 LNHNV and CDR2 YYDKDF (reference sequence). The CDR3 is 14 residues long.

The rearrangement joins TRBV11-1 to TRBJ1-6; D gene uncertain. V gave up 2 bases and J gave up 17 bases, with 25 bases separating them. The CDR3 runs 16 residues. Per germline, CDR1 SGHAT and CDR2 FQDESV (reference sequence). The CDR3 region is CASSLSSGLPIESFHF. The CDR3 coding sequence is TGTGCCAGCAGCTTATCTTCCGGACTTCCCATAGAATCATTCCACTTT.

The chain uses TRBV12-2 and TRBJ2-3; the DNA was not compared with TRBD2, the D call given in the table. TRBV12-2 is given as a pseudogene. CDR3 length: 15 residues. Here the CDR3 DNA reads TGTGCAAGTCCTGGGGGGAGCGGTATGGAGGATACGCAGTATTTT. It translates to CASPGGSGMEDTQYF.

This chain links TRBV11-1 with TRBJ2-5, with TRBD2 identical over 7 bases. CDR1 is SGHAT and CDR2 is FQDESV in the germline V gene (reference sequence). This CDR3 is 16 amino acids long. Trimming removed 0 bases from V and 4 bases from J; junction bases left unmatched: 8. The CDR3 sequence: CASSLALAATRETQYF. The DNA of the CDR3 is TGTGCCAGCAGCTTAGCGCTAGCGGCGACCCGAGAGACCCAGTACTTC. The full variable domain, its missing parts supplied by reference TRBV11-1 and TRBJ2-5, is EAEVAQSPRYKITEKSQAVAFWCDPISGHATLYWYRQILGQGPELLVQFQDESVVDDSQLPKDRFSAERLKGVDSTLKIQPAELGDSAMYLCASSLALAATRETQYFGPGTRLLVL.

This clone was seen only a few times. The junction and the germline gene differ at one end; a read error may be behind it. The J gene is TRBJ1-5, the V gene TRBV7-7; D is unresolved. The CDR3 runs to 19 residues. The germline V gene has CDR1 SSHAT and CDR2 FNYEAQ (reference sequence). CDR3 protein: CASSFFSLPGSYSNQPQHF. The CDR3 DNA reads as TGTGCTAGCAGCTTCTTTAGTTTACCGGGGTCATATAGCAATCAGCCCCAGCATTTT.

This clone was recorded a few times. This sequence joins TRBV5-1 and TRBJ1-5; perhaps TRBD1 as D (6 bases). This CDR3 is built from 15 residues. Germline lookup yields CDR1 SGHRS and CDR2 YFSETQ. The V end was cut by 5 bases, the J end by 1 base, with 13 bases between. The CDR3 nucleotides are TGCGCCAGCAGACAGGACAGCTCAAGCAATCAGCCCCAGCATTTT. Protein sequence: CASRQDSSSNQPQHF.

V and J are TRBV7-8 and TRBJ2-1; a weak D match, TRBD2 (6 bases). The V end was cut by 2 bases, the J end by 3 bases, with 14 bases between. CDR3 length: 16 residues. Germline-derived CDR1 and CDR2 are SGHVS and FQNEAQ. For the CDR3, the DNA is TGTGCCAGCAGCTTATGGCCAGGGACTCGCTACAATGAGCAGTTCTTC. Translating gives CASSLWPGTRYNEQFF.

V is TRBV9 and J is TRBJ1-4; 9 bases match TRBD1. CDR1 is SGDLS, CDR2 YYNGEE, per germline. With V trimmed by 8 bases and J by 1 base, 6 bases remained unmatched. This CDR3 is built from 15 residues. CDR3 amino acids: CARNRDRETNEKLFF. CDR3 DNA: TGTGCCAGAAACCGGGACAGGGAAACTAATGAAAAACTGTTTTTT.

The chain recombines TRBV6-4 with TRBJ2-5; D is undetermined. The V gene's germline CDR1 is MRHNA and CDR2 SNTAGT. The CDR3 runs 13 residues. The germline V and J ends were trimmed by 4 bases and 4 bases, with 10 bases remaining between them. CDR3 nucleotides: TGTGCCAGCAGTGTTAACCCGAGAGAGACCCAGTACTTC. Protein sequence: CASSVNPRETQYF.

On this clone: Given a much more abundant clone one base away, this may be a read error. This rearrangement joins TRBV5-8 to TRBJ1-2, with 8 bases lining up with TRBD1. The CDR3 contains 18 residues. Per germline, CDR1 SGHTS and CDR2 YDEGEE. DNA for the CDR3: TGTGCCAGCAGCTTGGGTCGCCAGGGGGCCAATCCGAACTATGACTACACCTTC. Translation gives CASSLGRQGANPNYDYTF.

This clone was seen more than once but under ten times. This chain joins TRBV6-5 and TRBJ2-2, with a weak D call TRBD2 (6 bases). V lost 2 bases and J 0 bases, leaving 10 bases between the germline ends. Germline CDR1 is MNHEY and CDR2 is SVGAGI. This CDR3 spans 16 amino acids. The CDR3 DNA sequence: TGTGCCAGCAGTTACAGGACTACCCCGAACACCGGGGAGCTGTTTTTT. Translation gives CASSYRTTPNTGELFF.

CDR3 coding DNA: TGTGCCAGCAGCCTAACGGCGGGCCCCGCCTCAAACTATGGCTACACCTTC. It yields the protein CASSLTAGPASNYGYTF. This chain joins TRBV5-4 and TRBJ1-2; D remains unclear. Looked up from germline, CDR1 is SGHNT and CDR2 is YYREEE (reference sequence). With 4 bases removed from V and 2 bases from J, the gap between germline ends came to 21 bases. This CDR3 is built from 17 residues.

The chain uses TRBV7-2 and TRBJ2-5, with D possibly being TRBD2 (6 bases). The ends were cut back, 5 bases at V and 4 bases at J, with 23 bases in the middle. Germline assignment: CDR1 SGHTA and CDR2 FQGNSA. The length of the CDR3 is 17 residues. In nucleotides, the CDR3 is TGTGCCAGCAGCCATTCGGGGTGGCTAGCGCTTGGAGAGACCCAGTACTTC. This gives the protein CASSHSGWLALGETQYF.

The chain has TRBV5-1 and TRBJ2-5; weak D call: TRBD2 (6 bases). Trimming removed 1 base from V and 9 bases from J, with 10 bases in between. Germline loops: CDR1 SGHRS, CDR2 YFSETQ. The CDR3 consists of 12 residues. CDR3 nucleotide sequence: TGCGCCAGCAGCTTGTACGGGACTGCCCAGTACTTC. Translation: CASSLYGTAQYF.

The chain has TRBV2 and TRBJ2-1, with 12 bases fitting TRBD2. The CDR3 spans 14 residues. Per the germline V gene, CDR1 is SNHLY and CDR2 is FYNNEI. With V trimmed by 4 bases and J by 8 bases, 3 bases remained unmatched. The CDR3 DNA sequence: TGTGCCAGCAGTGGCCTAGCGGGGGGGTATGAGCAGTTCTTC. It specifies CASSGLAGGYEQFF. Full variable domain (remainder filled in from reference TRBV2 and TRBJ2-1): EPEVTQTPSHQVTQMGQEVILRCVPISNHLYFYWYRQILGQKVEFLVSFYNNEISEKSEIFDDQFSVERPDGSNFTLKIRSTKLEDSAMYFCASSGLAGGYEQFFGPGTRLTVL.

As concerns this clone: The junction departs from germline at one end; a sequencing error may be responsible. This chain links TRBV7-7 with TRBJ1-1; 9 bases are shared with TRBD1. The CDR3 is 15 residues long. The germline CDR1 and CDR2 sequences are SSHAT and FNYEAQ (reference sequence). CDR3: CASSPPGQGNTEAFF. For the CDR3, the DNA is TGTGCTAGCAGCCCCCCGGGACAGGGGAACACTGAAGCTTTCTTT.